Listed below are T cell receptor beta chains from one sample, sequenced in a study of T cell responses to AZD1222 COVID-19 vaccine. Profiling relied on immunoSEQ multiplex PCR, and the TCRdb table lists in-frame clones only, not all of them. Of under 85,000 clones in the sample, roughly nine tenths were seen once. Here the sequenced sample was peripheral blood, taken on day 0 of AZD1222 vaccination. These receptors originate from an adult in good health. Each CDR3 is given with its conserved first and last residue. The D gene is left open where the match is weak. Rows may omit the clone size; those that give it use once, few, many or a size class.

d_call	v_call	j_call	clone_size	cdr3_aa	cdr3_nt
.	TRBV27	TRBJ2-1	.	CASSFGPPSPGEQFF	TGTGCCAGCAGTTTCGGACCCCCTAGCCCCGGGGAGCAGTTCTTC
.	TRBV2	TRBJ1-1	.	CASRRVGGPNTEAFF	TGTGCCAGCAGGAGGGTGGGCGGACCGAACACTGAAGCTTTCTTT
TRBD1	TRBV11-3	TRBJ2-1	.	CASSLGDRGRYNEQFF	TGTGCCAGCAGCTTAGGGGACAGGGGGCGCTACAATGAGCAGTTCTTC
TRBD2	TRBV6-1	TRBJ2-7	.	CASSDRTSGRAGYEQYF	TGTGCCAGCAGTGACCGGACTAGCGGGAGGGCCGGGTACGAGCAGTACTTC
.	TRBV7-9	TRBJ1-3	.	CASTLGQATIGNTIYF	TGTGCCAGCACCCTCGGGCAGGCTACGATCGGGAACACCATATATTTT
.	TRBV28	TRBJ2-7	.	CASSSPREQYF	TGTGCCAGCAGTTCCCCCCGCGAGCAGTACTTC
.	TRBV3-1/TRBV3-2	TRBJ2-1	.	CASSQSGWSYNEQFF	TGTGCCAGCAGCCAAAGTGGGTGGTCCTACAATGAGCAGTTCTTC
.	TRBV6-5	TRBJ2-7	.	CASSLEGYGGEQYF	TGTGCCAGCAGCCTAGAGGGGTATGGGGGCGAGCAGTACTTC
.	TRBV29-1	TRBJ1-2	.	CSVEDGTDHYGYTF	TGCAGCGTTGAAGATGGGACGGACCACTATGGCTACACCTTC
.	TRBV30	TRBJ1-3	few	CAWKVENTIYF	TGTGCCTGGAAAGTGGAAAACACCATATATTTT
.	TRBV29-1	TRBJ2-1	.	CSVESGTTRGNEQFF	TGCAGCGTTGAATCCGGGACTACCAGGGGAAATGAGCAGTTCTTC
.	TRBV28	TRBJ2-7	.	CASSLTGSAYEQYF	TGTGCCAGCAGTTTAACAGGGTCCGCCTACGAGCAGTACTTC
.	TRBV11-3	TRBJ1-1	.	CASSLEGQAVTFF	TGTGCCAGCAGCTTAGAGGGTCAGGCGGTAACTTTCTTT
.	TRBV28	TRBJ2-2	.	CASSSGRFTGELFF	TGTGCCAGCAGCTCAGGACGGTTTACCGGGGAGCTGTTTTTT
.	TRBV7-9	TRBJ1-1	.	CASSLARTVNTEAFF	TGTGCCAGCAGCTTAGCGAGGACAGTGAACACTGAAGCTTTCTTT
.	TRBV30	TRBJ1-5	.	CAWSVGGNQPQHF	TGTGCCTGGAGTGTGGGAGGCAATCAGCCCCAGCATTTT
.	TRBV24-1	TRBJ2-5	.	CATSDPGQETQYF	TGTGCCACCAGTGACCCAGGACAAGAGACCCAGTACTTC
.	TRBV6-5	TRBJ1-2	few	CASSPGTPAYGYTF	TGTGCCAGCAGCCCCGGGACTCCTGCATATGGCTACACCTTC
TRBD2	TRBV3-1/TRBV3-2	TRBJ2-2	.	CASAQRETTGELFF	TGTGCCAGTGCCCAGCGGGAGACCACCGGGGAGCTGTTTTTT
.	TRBV28	TRBJ1-5	few	CASSPGTPYNQPQHF	TGTGCCAGCAGTCCAGGGACACCTTATAATCAGCCCCAGCATTTT
.	TRBV6-5	TRBJ1-5	.	CASSYSEGPNSQPQHF	TGTGCCAGCAGTTACTCCGAAGGGCCCAACAGTCAGCCCCAGCATTTT
TRBD2	TRBV7-3	TRBJ2-3	.	CASSLWAGEGDTQYF	TGTGCCAGCAGCTTATGGGCGGGAGAAGGAGATACGCAGTATTTT
.	TRBV15	TRBJ2-7	.	CATSRGPYEQYF	TGTGCCACCAGCAGAGGGCCCTACGAGCAGTACTTC
.	TRBV6-1	TRBJ1-3	.	CASSETRSSGNTIYF	TGTGCCAGCAGTGAGACTCGGAGCTCTGGAAACACCATATATTTT
TRBD1	TRBV5-1	TRBJ1-1	.	CASSTYRGQDTEAFF	TGCGCCAGCAGCACATACAGGGGGCAGGACACTGAAGCTTTCTTT
TRBD1	TRBV5-1	TRBJ1-3	.	CASSSTGGAGNTIYF	TGCGCCAGCAGTTCTACAGGGGGCGCAGGAAACACCATATATTTT
.	TRBV27	TRBJ2-5	.	CASSSLRTQYF	TGTGCCAGCAGCTCTCTAAGGACCCAGTACTTC
TRBD1	TRBV18	TRBJ1-5	.	CASATGVNQPQHF	TGTGCCAGCGCGACAGGGGTAAATCAGCCCCAGCATTTT
.	TRBV11-3	TRBJ2-3	.	CASSLGEIADTQYF	TGTGCCAGCAGCTTGGGGGAGATCGCAGATACGCAGTATTTT